Listed below are T cell receptor beta chains from one sample, sequenced in a study of blood T cell repertoires in COVID-19. Only in-frame clones appear in the TCRdb table, and some are missing; sequencing was by immunoSEQ multiplex PCR. Of over 100,000 clones listed, roughly three quarters are singletons. Sequenced input: peripheral blood. These receptors originate from a woman aged 70-85 years with acute or convalescent COVID-19. CDR3s include the opening cysteine and the closing phenylalanine or tryptophan. Rows may omit the clone size; those that give it use once, few, many or a size class.

15	TRBJ2-3	TRBV4-2	-	CASSQETGAADTQYF
11	TRBJ2-7	TRBV28	once	CAGGSGYEQYF
19	TRBJ2-1	TRBV5-1	-	CASSLAPKGTSATYNEQFF
15	TRBJ2-7	TRBV29-1	few	CSVDPGTGVPYEQYF
10	TRBJ2-3	TRBV29-1	-	CSGNTDTQYF
13	TRBJ2-5	TRBV18	-	CASSRLPGETQYF
15	TRBJ2-2	TRBV5-4	-	CASSPAGLNTGELFF
14	TRBJ2-2	TRBV28	-	CASGQGSGAGELFF
18	TRBJ2-1	TRBV11-2	-	CASSLEGTSGGSYNEQFF
14	TRBJ2-3	TRBV27	-	CASSLLTGADTQYF
14	TRBJ1-2	TRBV10-1	-	CASSESRDWRGYTF
16	TRBJ1-2	TRBV7-9	-	CASSSSLGQGVDGYTF
16	TRBJ1-1	TRBV4-3	-	CASSQKGPGGDTEAFF
16	TRBJ2-5	TRBV4-1	-	CASSLLGQAAQETQYF
12	TRBJ2-7	TRBV10-3	-	CAIGGGLDEQYF
12	TRBJ2-7	TRBV18	-	CASIGGGHEQYF
15	TRBJ1-2	TRBV3-1/TRBV3-2	-	CASSQVKQAAISYTF
13	TRBJ2-2	TRBV5-4	-	CASSPVPTGELFF
14	TRBJ1-6	TRBV6-5	once	CASSYGQGYSPLHF
15	TRBJ2-5	TRBV6-1	few	CASSERPTSQETQYF
14	TRBJ2-1	TRBV19	-	CASLPQGSYNEQFF
15	TRBJ1-6	TRBV2	-	CASSDGQGDNSPLHF
14	TRBJ2-1	TRBV19	-	CASSIRSTYNEQFF
14	TRBJ1-1	TRBV19	-	CASSHRGLNTEAFF
12	TRBJ1-5	TRBV28	-	CASTLGNQPQHF